This T cell receptor beta chain came from a study of shared clonotypes between healthy human individuals. Assay used: immunoSEQ multiplex PCR; TCRdb lists only in-frame clones, some missing. Here the sample spans 1.6 million or so clones, around 95% being singletons. Trimming removed 4 bases from V and 0 bases from J, with 12 bases in between. The CDR3 contains 14 residues. Germline assignment: CDR1 SQVTM and CDR2 ANQGSEA. The receptor comes from a man aged 25 to 40 in good health. The sequencing input was naive CD4+ T cells sorted from blood. Regarding subset: CD45RA+ positively selected. The chain employs TRBV29-1 and TRBJ1-1, with D perhaps matching TRBD1 (6 bases). In DNA, the CDR3 is TGCAGCGTTGGGGGCGGGGGCCTGAACACTGAAGCTTTCTTT. Residues: CSVGGGGLNTEAFF.